This TCR beta chain is drawn from a study of cytomegalovirus exposure and HLA in healthy donors. Whole-study findings and limits: In a later analysis, TCR beta V- and J-gene trimming was associated with a missense DCLRE1C variant. There were several of the most significant clusters that appeared linked to common viral pathogens in a later analysis. Cytomegalovirus association was listed for around 170 TCR beta chains. In a later analysis, compared with equally common non-associated chains, HLA-associated beta chains were more expanded.

Primers for the PCR totalled 60 Vbeta and 13 Jbeta. Here immunoSEQ multiplex PCR was the method, and the copy in TCRdb shows in-frame clones only, minus some. The sample shows more than 90,000 clones, roughly 85% of them seen only once. V lost 3 bases and J lost 4; bases outside the gene matches: 0. Looked up from germline, CDR1 is MGHRA and CDR2 is YSYEKL. The CDR3 extends over 13 amino acids. To note about this clone: The antigen remains undetermined.

The chain links TRBV4-1 to TRBJ2-5; 9 bases agree with TRBD2. The sequence was collected from a man younger than 40 in good health and CMV-seropositive. The specimen sequenced was PBMCs. CDR3 in amino acids: CASSQGLAETQYF. As DNA, the CDR3 is TGCGCCAGCAGCCAGGGACTAGCAGAGACCCAGTACTTC.